The 21 T cell receptor beta chains given below trace back to one sample, sequenced in a study of blood T cell repertoires in COVID-19. Profiling relied on immunoSEQ multiplex PCR, and the TCRdb table lists in-frame clones only, not all of them. The data hold about 45,000 clones, with roughly 82% observed a single time. Sequencing was performed on peripheral blood. All receptors come from a human donor in a cohort sampled during active COVID-19.

The V and J genes are TRBV29-1 and TRBJ1-2; D might be TRBD1 (5 bases). The CDR3 runs 13 residues. Trimming took off 1 base at V and 8 bases at J, with 14 bases between the two ends. Germline values: CDR1 SQVTM, CDR2 ANQGSEA. CDR3 loop: CSVEGQSIEGYTF. The CDR3 DNA follows: TGCAGCGTTGAAGGACAGAGTATTGAGGGCTACACCTTC.

The rearrangement links TRBV19 to TRBJ2-1, with TRBD1 identical over 7 bases. Germline loops: CDR1 LNHDA, CDR2 SQIVND (reference sequence). After removal of 5 bases from V and 4 bases from J, the junction contained 2 bases not matched to a gene. The CDR3 totals 13 residues. Here the CDR3 reads CASSPQGYNEQFF. CDR3 sequence (DNA): TGTGCCAGTAGTCCACAGGGGTACAATGAGCAGTTCTTC.

This clone is labeled as medium-sized (0.01 to 0.1%). This rearrangement joins TRBV29-1 to TRBJ1-2; TRBD1 might be the D (6 bases). The CDR3 loop spans 15 amino acids. Per the germline V gene, CDR1 is SQVTM and CDR2 is ANQGSEA. V was clipped by 3 bases and J by 2 bases, with 16 bases between them. DNA for the CDR3: TGCAGCGTTGATTATACCGTCAGGGGAAACTATGGCTACACCTTC. Amino acid sequence: CSVDYTVRGNYGYTF.

The chain joins TRBV27 to TRBJ2-7; D might be TRBD1 (5 bases). Germline CDR1 and CDR2: MNHEY and SMNVEV (reference sequence). Trimming cost V 5 bases and J 5 bases, with 10 bases left between them. This CDR3 has 12 amino acids. This CDR3 is CASSTWGHEQYF. The CDR3 nucleotides read TGTGCCAGCAGTACCTGGGGCCACGAGCAGTACTTC.

This clone came up a few times. The chain links TRBV6-6 to TRBJ2-7, with a tentative D call TRBD1 (6 bases). The CDR3 has 15 amino acids. The germline gives CDR1 MNHNY, CDR2 SVGAGI (reference sequence). Trimming cost V 2 bases and J 5 bases, with 16 bases left between them. DNA for the CDR3: TGTGCCAGCAGTTACCCACAGGGTACAATCCACGAGCAGTACTTC. Protein: CASSYPQGTIHEQYF.

V and J are TRBV10-2 and TRBJ2-3, with 8 nucleotides matching TRBD2. The CDR3 totals 16 residues. After removal of 3 bases from V and 0 bases from J, the junction contained 5 bases not matched to a gene. The V gene's germline CDR1 is WSHSY and CDR2 SAAADI. CDR3: CASSDHGTSSTDTQYF. The CDR3 nucleotides read TGCGCCAGCAGTGACCACGGGACTAGTAGCACAGATACGCAGTATTTT.

This sequence joins TRBV5-1 and TRBJ2-2; D perhaps matches TRBD1 (8 bases). V was pared by 1 base and J by 6 bases, with 10 bases between. The germline V gene has CDR1 SGHRS and CDR2 YFSETQ. The CDR3 consists of 14 residues. The CDR3 reads CASSLTGGAGELFF. The CDR3 nucleotides are TGCGCCAGCAGCTTGACAGGGGGGGCCGGGGAGCTGTTTTTT. The full variable domain, with the rest looked up from reference TRBV5-1 and TRBJ2-2, is KAGVTQTPRYLIKTRGQQVTLSCSPISGHRSVSWYQQTPGQGLQFLFEYFSETQRNKGNFPGRFSGRQFSNSRSEMNVSTLELGDSALYLCASSLTGGAGELFFGEGSRLTVL.

This chain connects TRBV5-1 to TRBJ1-1; 9 bases match TRBD1. This CDR3 is built from 16 residues. Germline CDR1 SGHRS, CDR2 YFSETQ. The V and J ends lost 0 bases and 1 base, in that order; junction bases with no gene match: 4. The CDR3 here is CASSLAYRGPNTEAFF. The CDR3 DNA reads TGCGCCAGCAGCTTGGCTTACAGGGGGCCGAACACTGAAGCTTTCTTT.

This chain joins TRBV30 and TRBJ2-7; 11 nucleotides agree with TRBD2. This CDR3 has 14 amino acids. Germline values: CDR1 GTSNPN, CDR2 SVGIG (reference sequence). V dropped 0 bases and J dropped 3; count of bases not matched to a gene: 1. The CDR3 nucleotides read TGTGCCTGGAGTGTGACTAGCGGGAACTACGAGCAGTACTTC. Residues: CAWSVTSGNYEQYF.

This clone was counted a single time. The chain combines TRBV5-3 with TRBJ2-1, with 9 bases that match TRBD2. TRBV5-3 is an ORF, with its function uncertain. This CDR3 is 17 amino acids long. After removal of 4 bases from V and 4 bases from J, the junction contained 12 bases not matched to a gene. This CDR3 is CARSHRTSAKGYNEQFF. DNA of the CDR3: TGTGCCAGAAGCCACCGGACTAGCGCAAAGGGGTACAATGAGCAGTTCTTC.

The chain couples TRBV7-9 to TRBJ2-5; 9 bases fit TRBD2. V dropped 5 bases and J dropped 2; count of bases not matched to a gene: 3. The CDR3 consists of 14 residues. Per germline, CDR1 SEHNR and CDR2 FQNEAQ (reference sequence). The CDR3 loop reads CASSATSGQETQYF. DNA of the CDR3: TGTGCCAGCAGCGCGACTAGCGGACAAGAGACCCAGTACTTC.

The rearrangement links TRBV11-3 to TRBJ1-1; no definite D call. With 5 bases removed from V and 4 bases from J, the gap between germline ends came to 11 bases. CDR1 is SGHNT, CDR2 YENEEA, per germline. The CDR3 sequence is 13 residues long. The chain's CDR3 is CASSLVGPTEAFF. The CDR3 bases are TGTGCCAGCAGCCTCGTTGGGCCCACTGAAGCTTTCTTT.

This clone came up once. The chain employs TRBV27 and TRBJ1-1, with a weak D call TRBD1 (6 bases). Germline V gene data show CDR1 as MNHEY and CDR2 as SMNVEV (reference sequence). Trimming removed 6 bases at V and 5 bases at J, with 19 bases between. CDR3 length: 15 amino acids. This CDR3 reads CASSPWGGLRTEAFF. As DNA, the CDR3 is TGTGCCAGCAGCCCCTGGGGGGGGCTGAGAACTGAAGCTTTCTTT.

Only one count was recorded for this clone. This rearrangement joins TRBV28 to TRBJ2-1; 11 bases are shared with TRBD1. This CDR3 is 14 amino acids long. Per the germline V gene, CDR1 is MDHEN and CDR2 is SYDVKM. J gave up 4 bases and V 7 bases, and 3 bases lay outside the gene matches. CDR3 protein: CASKGTGGYNEQFF. DNA for the CDR3: TGTGCCAGCAAGGGGACAGGGGGATACAATGAGCAGTTCTTC.

The chain couples TRBV6-6 to TRBJ2-2, with 13 bases matching TRBD2. V dropped 5 bases and J dropped 0; count of bases not matched to a gene: 12. The CDR3 covers 20 residues. CDR1 is MNHNY and CDR2 is SVGAGI in the germline V gene (reference sequence). CDR3 in DNA: TGTGCCAGCAGTCAGGGACTAGCGGGAACAACGTTCGCGAACACCGGGGAGCTGTTTTTT. Residues: CASSQGLAGTTFANTGELFF.

The chain joins TRBV5-1 to TRBJ2-1; a weak D match, TRBD1 (6 bases). The CDR3 totals 15 residues. Per germline, CDR1 SGHRS and CDR2 YFSETQ. V was cut by 6 bases and J by 3 bases, with 16 bases left in between. The CDR3 sequence: CASKMAGDLYNEQFF. CDR3 sequence (DNA): TGCGCCAGCAAGATGGCAGGGGACCTCTACAATGAGCAGTTCTTC.

In nucleotides, the CDR3 is TGTGCCAGCAGTTATGGGCTAGCGGAAGAGACCCAGTACTTC. Its translation is CASSYGLAEETQYF. The chain joins TRBV6-5 to TRBJ2-5, with 7 bases identical to TRBD2. V shed 3 bases and J 3 bases; nucleotides not matched to a gene: 4. The CDR3 spans 14 residues. CDR1 is MNHEY, CDR2 SVGAGI, per germline.

In this sample, this clone turned up once. The chain has TRBV19 and TRBJ2-1; possibly TRBD1 for D (5 bases). CDR1 and CDR2 from the germline V gene are LNHDA and SQIVND (reference sequence). This CDR3 contains 15 residues. V lost 0 bases to trimming and J lost 5 bases, with 11 bases between them. DNA of the CDR3: TGTGCCAGTAGTATAGATCAGGGTAGCAACAATGAGCAGTTCTTC. It yields the protein CASSIDQGSNNEQFF.

The rearrangement links TRBV19 to TRBJ2-1; TRBD1 might be the D (5 bases). There are 15 residues in the CDR3. Germline loops: CDR1 LNHDA, CDR2 SQIVND (reference sequence). The V gene lost 0 bases and the J gene lost 6 bases, with 12 bases spanning the gap. The CDR3 here is CASSIEGQGFNEQFF. The CDR3 nucleotides are TGTGCCAGTAGTATAGAAGGGCAGGGTTTCAATGAGCAGTTCTTC.

This chain uses TRBV11-3 with TRBJ2-1, with 13 bases aligning to TRBD2. Germline CDR1 SGHNT, CDR2 YENEEA. CDR3 length: 15 residues. V was clipped by 2 bases and J by 6 bases; unmatched bases: 1. The CDR3 protein is CASSLRLAGGNEQFF. The CDR3 DNA reads TGTGCCAGCAGCTTAAGACTAGCGGGAGGCAATGAGCAGTTCTTC.

This sequence joins TRBV30 and TRBJ2-6; 11 positions match TRBD2. With 4 bases clipped from V and 4 bases from J, the junction kept 0 bases outside the gene matches. The germline gives CDR1 GTSNPN, CDR2 SVGIG (reference sequence). The CDR3 is 14 residues long. The CDR3 here is CAWTSGRGANVLTF. The CDR3 nucleotides are TGTGCCTGGACTAGCGGGAGGGGGGCCAACGTCCTGACTTTC.